One and the same sample provided the 25 T cell receptor beta chains below, sequenced in a study of cytomegalovirus exposure and HLA in healthy donors. The method was immunoSEQ multiplex PCR; TCRdb's version includes in-frame clones alone and lacks a portion of them. This sample has some 80,000 clones, with 96% found just once. The specimen sequenced was PBMCs. Receptor source: a woman between 18 and 30 years old in good health and CMV-seronegative.

This clone was observed once. In DNA form, the CDR3 reads TGTGCCAGCAGTGACCTTAGCGGGAGGATCCACGAGCAGTACTTC. Translated: CASSDLSGRIHEQYF. The J gene is TRBJ2-7, the V gene TRBV25-1; 10 bases align to TRBD2. J gave up 5 bases and V 3 bases, and 7 bases lay outside the gene matches. The CDR3 contains 15 residues. Germline CDR1 is MGHDK and CDR2 is SYGVNS.

V is TRBV27 and J is TRBJ2-7; D may be TRBD1 (6 bases). CDR3 length: 16 residues. Germline V gives CDR1 MNHEY, CDR2 SMNVEV (reference sequence). Trimming shortened V by 0 bases and J by 7 bases, and 19 bases separated the two germline ends. The CDR3 nucleotides read TGTGCCAGCAGTTTATCGAGGGGGACACTTTTTAGGGAGCAGTACTTC. This gives the protein CASSLSRGTLFREQYF.

Concerning this clone: Its ends do not fully match the called genes, so a read error is possible. This chain uses TRBV30 with TRBJ2-2, with 7 bases fitting TRBD1. The CDR3 runs 14 residues. Germline CDR1 and CDR2: GTSNPN and SVGIG (reference sequence). The CDR3 sequence is CAWTGTVPTWELFF. CDR3 nucleotide sequence: TGTGCCTGGACCGGGACAGTCCCCACCTGGGAGCTGTTTTTT.

The rearrangement links TRBV6-5 to TRBJ2-2; D is undetermined. Deletions cut 5 bases from V and 6 bases from J, with 7 bases between. The CDR3 loop spans 12 amino acids. Germline V gene sequence: CDR1 MNHEY, CDR2 SVGAGI. The CDR3 DNA is TGTGCCAGCAGTCATAGTGCCGGGGAGCTGTTTTTT. Translated: CASSHSAGELFF.

This chain joins TRBV6-5 and TRBJ2-3; the D is unclear. This CDR3 comprises 16 residues. Germline CDR1 reads MNHEY; CDR2 reads SVGAGI. V lost 0 bases and J 4 bases, leaving 14 bases between the germline ends. CDR3 protein: CASSYSAVVIPDTQYF. The CDR3 DNA is TGTGCCAGCAGTTACTCGGCGGTAGTTATACCAGATACGCAGTATTTT.

This chain connects TRBV6-5 to TRBJ2-7, with D unclear. CDR1 MNHEY and CDR2 SVGAGI come from the germline V gene. The V and J ends lost 0 bases and 3 bases respectively, with 12 bases between them. The CDR3 runs 15 residues. CDR3 nucleotide sequence: TGTGCCAGCAGTTACTCGAAAGACGGAGTCTACGAGCAGTACTTC. Residues: CASSYSKDGVYEQYF.

V and J are TRBV10-3 and TRBJ1-1; 12 bases are shared with TRBD1. The CDR3 has 14 amino acids. Looked up from germline, CDR1 is ENHRY and CDR2 is SYGVKD. The V and J ends lost 7 bases and 4 bases, in that order; junction bases with no gene match: 4. In nucleotides, the CDR3 is TGTGCCATCAATGCGGGACAGGGGGCCACTGAAGCTTTCTTT. Its protein is CAINAGQGATEAFF.

The CDR3 sequence: CASSSREGVTDTQYF. The CDR3 DNA reads TGTGCCAGCAGCTCCCGGGAGGGTGTAACAGATACGCAGTATTTT. The chain joins TRBV7-9 to TRBJ2-3; 8 bases line up with TRBD2. The ends lost 4 bases at V and 3 bases at J; junction bases unmatched: 6. Germline lookup yields CDR1 SEHNR and CDR2 FQNEAQ (reference sequence). This CDR3 region has 15 residues.

The V call is TRBV7-9, the J call TRBJ2-3; 10 bases fit TRBD2. There are 14 residues in the CDR3. CDR1 is SEHNR and CDR2 is FQNEAQ in the germline V gene (reference sequence). Unmatched junction bases numbered 2, after V lost 5 bases and J lost 3 bases. The DNA for the CDR3 is TGTGCCAGCAGCAGACTAGCGGGTACAGATACGCAGTATTTT. It is translated as CASSRLAGTDTQYF. Looking up the rest from reference TRBV7-9 and TRBJ2-3 gives the full variable domain: DTGVSQNPRHKITKRGQNVTFRCDPISEHNRLYWYRQTLGQGPEFLTYFQNEAQLEKSRLLSDRFSAERPKGSFSTLEIQRTEQGDSAMYLCASSRLAGTDTQYFGPGTRLTVL.

The chain has TRBV27 and TRBJ2-5; TRBD2 matches 13 bases. Germline V gene lookup returns CDR1 MNHEY and CDR2 SMNVEV (reference sequence). This CDR3 is built from 16 residues. The V gene end was trimmed by 6 bases and the J gene end by 4 bases; junction bases not matched to a gene: 8. The CDR3 coding sequence is TGTGCCAGCAGGAAACTAGCGGGAGGGTGGTCAGAGACCCAGTACTTC. Translated: CASRKLAGGWSETQYF.

The chain joins TRBV28 to TRBJ2-3; 7 bases line up with TRBD2. This CDR3 is 15 amino acids long. J gave up 4 bases and V 8 bases, and 12 bases lay outside the gene matches. Germline CDR1 is MDHEN and CDR2 is SYDVKM. The CDR3 loop is CASYLSGMGPDTQYF. The CDR3 DNA reads TGTGCCAGCTATTTAAGCGGGATGGGTCCAGATACGCAGTATTTT.

This clone was observed once. The rearrangement joins TRBV27 to TRBJ1-6, with D maybe TRBD1 (5 bases). In germline, CDR1 is MNHEY, CDR2 SMNVEV (reference sequence). The CDR3 is made up of 17 amino acids. Trimming took 2 bases from V and 5 from J, leaving 16 bases between them. DNA of the CDR3: TGTGCCAGCAGTTTAGGGTTGGGCAGGGCAAATAATTCACCCCTCCACTTT. This encodes CASSLGLGRANNSPLHF.

The V call is TRBV10-3, the J call TRBJ2-1; 7 positions agree with TRBD1. The junction had 14 bases not matched to a gene; V was cut back by 10 bases and J by 8 bases. The CDR3 sequence is 14 residues long. Per the germline V gene, CDR1 is ENHRY and CDR2 is SYGVKD. CDR3 protein: CATIAGGIGDEQFF. The CDR3 DNA reads TGTGCCACTATCGCAGGGGGTATAGGGGATGAGCAGTTCTTC.

The chain couples TRBV9 to TRBJ2-3; TRBD1 agrees at 7 bases. Unmatched junction bases numbered 16, after V lost 3 bases and J lost 3 bases. The CDR3 runs to 18 residues. Germline CDR1 reads SGDLS; CDR2 reads YYNGEE. CDR3 bases: TGTGCCAGCAGCGCCCGGACAGGACAGAGCACAGGGACAGATACGCAGTATTTT. This codes for CASSARTGQSTGTDTQYF.

V is TRBV2 and J is TRBJ1-6, with D maybe TRBD1 (5 bases). CDR3 length: 15 amino acids. Per germline, CDR1 SNHLY and CDR2 FYNNEI. Trimming took off 2 bases at V and 7 bases at J, with 12 bases between the two ends. CDR3 loop: CASSETGQMNSPLHF. CDR3 DNA: TGTGCCAGCAGTGAAACCGGACAAATGAATTCACCCCTCCACTTT.

This rearrangement joins TRBV6-5 to TRBJ2-7, with no clear D. Germline CDR1 reads MNHEY; CDR2 reads SVGAGI. The CDR3 spans 13 residues. Trimming removed 0 bases at V and 4 bases at J, with 7 bases between. CDR3 nucleotide sequence: TGTGCCAGCAGTTACTCCGGTAAATACGAGCAGTACTTC. Protein sequence: CASSYSGKYEQYF.

The V call is TRBV11-3, the J call TRBJ2-3; D uncertain. V lost 5 bases, J lost 5 bases, and 14 bases lay in between. The length of the CDR3 is 14 residues. Germline-derived CDR1 and CDR2 are SGHNT and YENEEA. The CDR3, as DNA: TGTGCCAGCAGCCCGGGTCCCGCCGAAGATACGCAGTATTTT. As protein: CASSPGPAEDTQYF.

This clone showed up just once. This rearrangement joins TRBV6-6 to TRBJ2-7; 9 nucleotides align to TRBD2. Losses at the gene ends were 7 bases for V and 5 bases for J; bases not matched to a gene: 12. The CDR3 length is 15 residues. Germline V CDR1 and CDR2: MNHNY, SVGAGI (reference sequence). CDR3 DNA: TGTGCCAGCACCTACATGCCGGGACTAGCTAACGAGCAGTACTTC. Encoded protein: CASTYMPGLANEQYF.

The V and J genes are TRBV7-9 and TRBJ2-5; D possibly corresponds to TRBD2 (5 bases). Looked up from germline, CDR1 is SEHNR and CDR2 is FQNEAQ (reference sequence). V lost 5 bases and J lost 5, with 24 bases in between. The CDR3 totals 17 residues. The DNA of the CDR3 is TGTGCCAGCAGCCCGTCGAGGGTACTAAACTACCCGGAGACCCAGTACTTC. Translated, it gives CASSPSRVLNYPETQYF.

The table lists this clone with a few counts. The genes are TRBV13 and TRBJ2-1, with D maybe TRBD2 (6 bases). CDR1 and CDR2 (germline): PRHDT, FYEKMQ (reference sequence). This CDR3 spans 16 amino acids. The ends were cut back, 3 bases at V and 0 bases at J, with 12 bases in the middle. For the CDR3, the DNA is TGTGCCAGCAGCTTCTGGGATAGCGGCTCCTACAATGAGCAGTTCTTC. It codes for CASSFWDSGSYNEQFF. Full variable domain (missing parts from reference TRBV13 and TRBJ2-1): AAGVIQSPRHLIKEKRETATLKCYPIPRHDTVYWYQQGPGQDPQFLISFYEKMQSDKGSIPDRFSAQQFSDYHSELNMSSLELGDSALYFCASSFWDSGSYNEQFFGPGTRLTVL.

A few counts support this clone. V gene TRBV9 combines with J gene TRBJ2-7; no clear D. This CDR3 is built from 12 residues. The V gene lost 4 bases and the J gene lost 0 bases, with 5 bases spanning the gap. Germline values: CDR1 SGDLS, CDR2 YYNGEE. The CDR3 is CASSPSSYEQYF. CDR3 sequence (DNA): TGTGCCAGCAGCCCTAGCTCCTACGAGCAGTACTTC.

The J gene is TRBJ2-5, the V gene TRBV5-1; 8 nucleotides match TRBD1. The germline gives CDR1 SGHRS, CDR2 YFSETQ. The CDR3 loop spans 15 amino acids. V lost 2 bases and J lost 2; bases outside the gene matches: 5. The CDR3 nucleotides are TGCGCCAGCAGCTTAGCAGGGGGCGGGCAAGAGACCCAGTACTTC. Translated, it gives CASSLAGGGQETQYF.

CDR3 in amino acids: CASSMEALPGNTIYF. The CDR3 DNA sequence: TGCGCCAGCAGTATGGAGGCTTTGCCTGGAAACACCATATATTTT. The genes are TRBV5-1 and TRBJ1-3, with D hard to call. CDR1 is SGHRS, CDR2 YFSETQ, per germline. The CDR3 is made up of 15 amino acids. The ends were cut back, 5 bases at V and 2 bases at J, with 14 bases in the middle.

The V call is TRBV29-1, the J call TRBJ1-2; 9 bases line up with TRBD1. The V and J ends lost 7 bases and 6 bases, in that order; junction bases with no gene match: 9. Germline V gives CDR1 SQVTM, CDR2 ANQGSEA. The CDR3 spans 13 residues. CDR3 nucleotide sequence: TGCAGCGCCCGGACAGGGGCCGGGGATGGCTACACCTTC. As protein: CSARTGAGDGYTF.

The V and J genes are TRBV12-2 and TRBJ2-7; the table gives TRBD2 as D, unverified against the DNA. TRBV12-2 is designated a pseudogene. CDR3 size: 18 residues. As DNA, the CDR3 is TGTGCAAGTCGCCCCCCCATCCTTAGCGGGAGTGCGTCCCACGAGCAGTACTTC. This encodes CASRPPILSGSASHEQYF.